This is a list of T cell receptor beta chains from one sample in a study of Ad26.COV2.S vaccination and SARS-CoV-2 variants. Sequencing was performed with immunoSEQ multiplex PCR; in TCRdb, only in-frame clones are kept and a portion is missing. The sample holds some 350,000 clones, about 88% seen once. The sequencing used peripheral blood, collected in a trial of Ad26.COV2.S vaccine versus placebo. The source of these receptors is a person between 18 and 59 years old who received the Ad26.COV2.S COVID-19 vaccine or a placebo. The conserved cysteine and the conserved F or W are not part of the CDR3 here.

j_call v_call cdr3_length cdr3_aa
TRBJ1-5 TRBV5-1 11 ASRVGGNQPQH
TRBJ1-1 TRBV13 11 ASKLQEDTEAF
TRBJ2-1 TRBV28 11 ASYGTSGIAQF
TRBJ2-3 TRBV24-1 12 ATSDLPLRDTQY
TRBJ2-1 TRBV20-1 12 SASGTSGYNEQF
TRBJ2-1 TRBV23-1 16 ASSLPVDHRGSYNEQF
TRBJ1-2 TRBV28 12 ASSTPTGAYGYT
TRBJ2-2 TRBV7-6 14 ASSGGTTHITGELF
TRBJ2-5 TRBV6-5 10 ASSQGAETQY
TRBJ2-6 TRBV10-3 16 AISHETGEFPGANVLT
TRBJ2-1 TRBV5-4 15 ASSPTSGPSSYNEQF
TRBJ2-7 TRBV9 12 ASAQGTYSYEQY
TRBJ2-7 TRBV13 14 ASSLGLTGGSYEQY
TRBJ2-2 TRBV9 15 ASSVSTLGKNTGELF
TRBJ2-7 TRBV7-6 13 ASSLGQESSYEQY
TRBJ1-1 TRBV18 13 ASSPGWIENTEAF
TRBJ1-1 TRBV10-2 12 ASSELQLNTEAF
TRBJ2-1 TRBV9 13 ASSPQGVSYNEQF
TRBJ2-7 TRBV6-5 13 ASSPLVGGSYEQY
TRBJ1-4 TRBV15 11 ATSKNPNEKLF
TRBJ2-3 TRBV27 16 ASSLYHSTSGPSGTQY
TRBJ2-3 TRBV6-5 10 ASRGQTDTQY
TRBJ2-5 TRBV2 9 ASKSAETQY
TRBJ1-5 TRBV27 16 ASSPPWRPLDTNQPQH
TRBJ2-7 TRBV10-3 12 AIKTGTFSYEQY
TRBJ2-5 TRBV3-1/TRBV3-2 13 ASSQVRPTKETQY
TRBJ1-5 TRBV18 11 ASSPTSNQPQH
TRBJ1-1 TRBV11-3 14 ASSSTGPPANTEAF
TRBJ1-5 TRBV19 15 ASTTGTAPRNNQPQH
TRBJ2-7 TRBV10-3 10 AIQGAGYEQY